The source of this TCR beta chain is a study of blood T cell repertoires in COVID-19. Study at large: PBMCs, B-cell-depleted T cells, or T cells provided the cDNA or gDNA that made up the material.

Assay used: immunoSEQ multiplex PCR; TCRdb lists only in-frame clones, some missing. The sample gives approximately 250,000 clones, 80% to 90% of which show up once; over 4% is in the top ten. The trim removed 4 bases at V and 2 bases at J, leaving 6 bases unmatched. This CDR3 region has 15 residues. Germline loops: CDR1 LGHDT, CDR2 YNNKEL (reference sequence). Cohorts were assigned according to the clinical history that participants reported. The source is a woman between 25 and 40 years old with acute COVID-19. The V gene is TRBV3-1 (or the pseudogene TRBV3-2), the J gene TRBJ2-7; 9 bases fit TRBD2. The material sequenced was PBMCs or T cells enriched from blood (not recorded which). The CDR3 nucleotides are TGTGCCAGCAGCCTAGGGGCTAGCGGGACCTACGAGCAGTACTTC. Encoded protein: CASSLGASGTYEQYF.